This TCR beta chain was identified during a study of technical replicates of blood from a few donors. Trimming left V 1 base short and J 5 bases short, with 12 bases between. CDR1 and CDR2 from the germline V gene are LGHNA and YNFKEQ. CDR3 length equals 15 residues. Using immunoSEQ multiplex PCR, the repertoire was profiled, and TCRdb retains in-frame clones only, with some absent. The sample carries tens of thousands of clones, 95% to 98% recorded once. The TCR comes from a human donor in good health. Sequences were obtained from T cells isolated from PBMCs. This chain connects TRBV4-2 to TRBJ2-1, with D perhaps matching TRBD1 (6 bases). CDR3 residues: CASSQVGTSNNEQFF. CDR3 nucleotide sequence: TGTGCCAGCAGCCAAGTAGGGACATCTAACAATGAGCAGTTCTTC.